A selection of T cell receptor beta chains follows, all from one sample in a study of control samples from healthy donors and cancer patients. Sequencing was performed with immunoSEQ multiplex PCR; in TCRdb, only in-frame clones are kept and a portion is missing. The sample carries about 150,000 clones, 85% to 95% recorded once. Sequencing input: blood. All receptors come from a man aged 50 to 60 in good health. The CDR3 runs from the conserved cysteine through the conserved F or W. D genes are given only for firm matches. Size tells how often a clone was seen (once, few, many) or the class of an expanded clone, and some rows leave it out.

V	J	D	size	DNA	CDR3
TRBV7-3	TRBJ2-5	TRBD1	-	TGTGCCAGCAGCCAAGGGGACAGGGAAGAGACCCAGTACTTC	CASSQGDREETQYF
TRBV10-1	TRBJ1-5	-	-	TGCGCCAGCAGTGAGTCCCGGCGGGGAAAAAGCAATCAGCCCCAGCATTTT	CASSESRRGKSNQPQHF
TRBV19	TRBJ1-2	-	once	TGTGCCAGTAGTATACTAGTTCAGGGGAATGGCTACACCTTC	CASSILVQGNGYTF
TRBV30	TRBJ2-3	-	-	TGTGCCTGGAGTCTTCGGGGCCCCGATACGCAGTATTTT	CAWSLRGPDTQYF
TRBV7-3	TRBJ1-1	-	-	TGTGCCAGCAGCTCCAACACGAACACTGAAGCTTTCTTT	CASSSNTNTEAFF
TRBV3-1/TRBV3-2	TRBJ2-7	TRBD2	-	TGTGCCAGCACTCCAGGCCCCCTAGCGGGGGCCTACGAGCAGTACTTC	CASTPGPLAGAYEQYF
TRBV11-3	TRBJ2-4	-	-	TGTGCCAGCAGCTCCGACAGGTCCAAAAACATTCAGTACTTC	CASSSDRSKNIQYF
TRBV28	TRBJ2-1	-	-	TGTGCCAGCAGTTTATGGGGGACCAACCTGAATGAGCAGTTCTTC	CASSLWGTNLNEQFF
TRBV6-5	TRBJ1-2	-	-	TGTGCCAGCACTAAGGGAACAGGGCGTAACTATGGCTACACCTTC	CASTKGTGRNYGYTF
TRBV7-2	TRBJ2-7	TRBD2	-	TGTGCCAGCAGCTTAACCCACGCCCGGACTAGCGGATACTACGAGCAGTACTTC	CASSLTHARTSGYYEQYF
TRBV3-1/TRBV3-2	TRBJ2-1	TRBD2	-	TGTGCCAGCAGCACTTCGACTAGCGGGAGCTACAATGAGCAGTTCTTC	CASSTSTSGSYNEQFF
TRBV7-3	TRBJ1-6	-	-	TGTGCCAGCAGCTTAACAGGGGGTAGTAATTCACCCCTCCACTTT	CASSLTGGSNSPLHF
TRBV7-3	TRBJ2-2	TRBD2	-	TGTGCCAGCAAGCAAGGACTAGCGGTCCCGAACACCGGGGAGCTGTTTTTT	CASKQGLAVPNTGELFF
TRBV7-9	TRBJ2-7	TRBD1	-	TGTGCCAGCAGCTTAGGCCTCTCGGACAGGGGTTCGGCCGAGCAGTACTTC	CASSLGLSDRGSAEQYF
TRBV29-1	TRBJ1-4	-	-	TGCAGCGTGGCAGGGGAGGCTACTAATGAAAAACTGTTTTTT	CSVAGEATNEKLFF
TRBV28	TRBJ2-1	-	-	TGTGCCAGCAGTTTACTACGGTACAATGAGCAGTTCTTC	CASSLLRYNEQFF
TRBV24-1	TRBJ2-3	TRBD1	-	TGTGCCACCAGTGATCTACACGGACAGGGGAAAGCAGATACGCAGTATTTT	CATSDLHGQGKADTQYF
TRBV27	TRBJ1-6	TRBD1	-	TGTGCCAGCAGTTGGGGGCGACAGGGAACTAATTCACCCCTCCACTTT	CASSWGRQGTNSPLHF
TRBV6-4	TRBJ2-1	TRBD1	-	TGTGCCAGCAGTGACGGTAGGGCAGGGGGTTATCTCCACAATGAGCAGTTCTTC	CASSDGRAGGYLHNEQFF
TRBV12-3/TRBV12-4	TRBJ2-7	-	-	TGTGCCAGCTCGGACGCCCTTGGCTACGAGCAGTACTTC	CASSDALGYEQYF
TRBV29-1	TRBJ2-7	-	-	TGCAGCGTTGAGTTCCAAGGGTCCTACGAGCAGTACTTC	CSVEFQGSYEQYF
TRBV28	TRBJ2-1	TRBD1	once	TGTGCCAGTCGGGACAGGGGTTCCAATGAGCAGTTCTTC	CASRDRGSNEQFF
TRBV29-1	TRBJ1-2	TRBD1	-	TGCAGCGTTGAAGCTGGGACAGGGGGGAACTATGGCTACACCTTC	CSVEAGTGGNYGYTF